This TCR beta chain is drawn from a study of blood T cells in healthy people across ages. Total RNA was isolated from each sample in quantities of at least 5.5 micrograms. Trimming took 0 bases from V and 6 from J, leaving 10 bases between them. Looked up from germline, CDR1 is SGHDT and CDR2 is YYEEEE. CDR3 length equals 13 residues. Through a sample-barcoded 5' primer and a J-beta primer mix, a second PCR was run for roughly 7 to 11 cycles. A template-switch adaptor with 12 random nucleotides tagged each cDNA molecule. TCRdb fed the 5' RACE reads into MiXCR, producing one record per CDR3 protein. The repertoire includes roughly 800,000 distinct CDR3 sequences, about 53% of them detected once, and about 42% sits in the top ten. With respect to this clonotype: Its antigen is undetermined.

Findings of the study overall: Estimated diversity across one million T cells was deemed an underestimate.

Sequenced material: blood. This TCR was sampled from a man aged 80 or over in good health. This chain links TRBV5-6 with TRBJ2-7, with D possibly matching TRBD2 (5 bases). The CDR3 sequence is CASSLVGRGEQYF. The CDR3 DNA reads as TGTGCCAGCAGCTTGGTCGGACGGGGCGAGCAGTACTTC.